These 30 T cell receptor beta chains came from one sample sequenced in a study of cytomegalovirus exposure and HLA in healthy donors. Researchers ran the PCR with 60 Vbeta and 13 Jbeta primers. The repertoire was sequenced with immunoSEQ multiplex PCR; TCRdb's copy has only in-frame clones and lacks some. Among tens of thousands of clones, 75% to 80% were seen once, and the ten largest hold approximately 3.7%. The sequenced sample was PBMCs. The receptors here all came from a young man in good health and CMV-seronegative.

The chain links TRBV4-2 to TRBJ2-7; the D is unclear. The length of the CDR3 is 17 residues. Germline V gene sequence: CDR1 LGHNA, CDR2 YNFKEQ. Trimming removed 0 bases from V and 3 bases from J, with 18 bases in between. The CDR3 nucleotides read TGTGCCAGCAGCCAAGATTTAAGGAAGTACAGAGTCTACGAGCAGTACTTC. It codes for CASSQDLRKYRVYEQYF.

The chain couples TRBV18 to TRBJ2-1; 11 bases map to TRBD2. This CDR3 is built from 16 residues. V dropped 2 bases and J dropped 7; count of bases not matched to a gene: 7. Germline V gene sequence: CDR1 KGHSH, CDR2 LQKENI. CDR3 DNA sequence: TGTGCCAGCTCACCAAAGGGGGCTAGCGGGGGGAATGAGCAGTTCTTC. Translation gives CASSPKGASGGNEQFF.

The table lists this clone with a few counts. J is TRBJ2-3 and V is TRBV7-2; 9 bases are shared with TRBD2. CDR1 and CDR2 from the germline V gene are SGHTA and FQGNSA. After removal of 5 bases from V and 6 bases from J, the junction contained 9 bases not matched to a gene. CDR3 length: 15 amino acids. The CDR3 loop reads CASSPIAGAGDTQYF. CDR3 coding DNA: TGTGCCAGCAGCCCCATAGCGGGGGCCGGCGATACGCAGTATTTT.

V is TRBV27 and J is TRBJ1-6; TRBD1 matches 7 bases. V lost 4 bases, J lost 6 bases, and 6 bases stayed unmatched. Germline V gene lookup returns CDR1 MNHEY and CDR2 SMNVEV (reference sequence). The CDR3 has 15 residues. CDR3 in amino acids: CASSSSGTVNSPLHF. The CDR3 DNA reads TGTGCCAGCAGTTCATCCGGGACAGTTAATTCACCCCTCCACTTT.

The gene calls are TRBV19 and TRBJ1-2; 7 bases are a match to TRBD1. CDR1 is LNHDA and CDR2 is SQIVND in the germline V gene (reference sequence). The CDR3 consists of 14 residues. The J segment lost 2 bases and the V segment lost 4 bases, leaving 4 bases of the junction unmatched. The CDR3 region has the DNA TGTGCCAGTAGTACCCCGACAGGGAACTATGGCTACACCTTC. It encodes CASSTPTGNYGYTF.

CDR3: CASRNGASGRETQYF. CDR3 DNA: TGTGCCAGCAGAAACGGGGCTAGCGGGAGAGAGACCCAGTACTTC. The rearrangement joins TRBV6-5 to TRBJ2-5, with 10 nucleotides matching TRBD2. This CDR3 has 15 residues. Germline V gene lookup returns CDR1 MNHEY and CDR2 SVGAGI. The junction had 8 bases not matched to a gene; V was cut back by 6 bases and J by 4 bases.

V is TRBV5-1 and J is TRBJ2-1; no definite D call. Germline V gives CDR1 SGHRS, CDR2 YFSETQ. With 1 base removed from V and 6 bases from J, the gap between germline ends came to 5 bases. This CDR3 comprises 12 residues. The CDR3 bases are TGCGCCAGCAGCTTGTCTTCCAATGAGCAGTTCTTC. Translation: CASSLSSNEQFF.

V and J are TRBV28 and TRBJ2-5, with D perhaps TRBD1 (7 bases). The CDR3 extends over 16 amino acids. The germline V gene encodes CDR1 MDHEN and CDR2 SYDVKM. The V gene lost 1 base and the J gene lost 4 bases, with 16 bases spanning the gap. In DNA, the CDR3 is TGTGCCAGCAGTTTATTAGGGACGCAGGGGGGAGAGACCCAGTACTTC. Its translation is CASSLLGTQGGETQYF.

With respect to this clone: An end of the junction does not agree with germline; a read error may underlie this. V gene TRBV4-2 combines with J gene TRBJ1-5; D not resolved. Germline V gene sequence: CDR1 LGHNA, CDR2 YNFKEQ. The CDR3 loop spans 13 amino acids. CDR3 bases: TGTGCCAGCAGCCAAGACTCAGGCAAATCTATGTCCTTT. It yields the protein CASSQDSGKSMSF.

This chain uses TRBV6-5 with TRBJ1-5; D uncertain. CDR1 and CDR2 (germline): MNHEY, SVGAGI. The ends were cut back, 7 bases at V and 5 bases at J, with 12 bases in the middle. This CDR3 has 13 amino acids. The CDR3 nucleotides read TGTGCCAGCAAACTGCAACGAGATCAGCCCCAGCATTTT. It yields the protein CASKLQRDQPQHF.

The J gene is TRBJ2-7, the V gene TRBV5-4; tentatively, D is TRBD2 (7 bases). The germline V gene has CDR1 SGHNT and CDR2 YYREEE (reference sequence). CDR3 length equals 16 residues. With 4 bases removed from V and 0 bases from J, the gap between germline ends came to 17 bases. The CDR3 DNA reads as TGTGCCAGCAGCCCCCTGGGGGGGGCCAGCTCCTACGAGCAGTACTTC. This encodes CASSPLGGASSYEQYF.

The genes are TRBV7-6 and TRBJ2-1, with D possibly matching TRBD2 (6 bases). The CDR3 consists of 12 residues. V lost 4 bases and J lost 7, with 8 bases in between. The V gene's germline CDR1 is SGHVS and CDR2 FNYEAQ. Here the CDR3 DNA reads TGTGCCAGCAGCTGGGGGGAGAATGAGCAGTTCTTC. Its translation: CASSWGENEQFF.

CDR3 sequence (DNA): TGTGCCAGCAGTTACTCTAGGTGGGCCCCTATTTCCGGCTACACCTTC. Amino acid sequence: CASSYSRWAPISGYTF. The chain joins TRBV6-5 to TRBJ1-2; D remains ambiguous. The germline V gene has CDR1 MNHEY and CDR2 SVGAGI. CDR3 length: 16 residues. V shed 0 bases and J shed 8 bases, with 19 bases lying between them.

V usage is TRBV18 and J usage is TRBJ2-4; D perhaps matches TRBD1 (6 bases). CDR1 KGHSH and CDR2 LQKENI come from the germline V gene. The V end lost 3 bases, the J end lost 0 bases, and 15 bases lay between the germline ends. The CDR3 sequence is 17 residues long. CDR3 residues: CASSPVTGVLAKNIQYF. The CDR3, as DNA: TGTGCCAGCTCACCGGTGACAGGAGTCCTAGCCAAAAACATTCAGTACTTC.

This chain connects TRBV7-9 to TRBJ1-1; D is perhaps TRBD1 (5 bases). The CDR3 contains 14 residues. Germline CDR1 SEHNR, CDR2 FQNEAQ (reference sequence). The ends were cut back, 2 bases at V and 1 base at J, with 8 bases in the middle. The CDR3 sequence: CASSLRGSNTEAFF. DNA for the CDR3: TGTGCCAGCAGCTTAAGGGGTTCGAACACTGAAGCTTTCTTT.

The rearrangement joins TRBV5-4 to TRBJ1-2; 8 nucleotides agree with TRBD1. Germline CDR1 reads SGHNT; CDR2 reads YYREEE (reference sequence). V dropped 4 bases and J dropped 1; count of bases not matched to a gene: 6. This CDR3 spans 15 amino acids. The CDR3 sequence: CASSSGQGLNYGYTF. The CDR3, as DNA: TGTGCCAGCAGCAGTGGACAGGGTCTTAACTATGGCTACACCTTC.

The chain couples TRBV20-1 to TRBJ1-2; TRBD1 might be the D (6 bases). Trimming removed 5 bases from V and 8 bases from J, with 12 bases in between. CDR3 length: 11 residues. Germline loops: CDR1 DFQATT, CDR2 SNEGSKA (reference sequence). The CDR3 DNA is TGCAGTGCTGGGCAGGGGCGCGGCTACACCTTC. Translating gives CSAGQGRGYTF.

This sequence joins TRBV2 and TRBJ2-1; TRBD2 matches 12 bases. V trimming: 6 bases; J trimming: 2 bases; junction bases outside the gene matches: 5. This CDR3 is built from 16 residues. In germline, CDR1 is SNHLY, CDR2 FYNNEI. The CDR3, as DNA: TGTGCCAGCAGGACTAGCGGGAGCTTGGCCTACAATGAGCAGTTCTTC. Its translation is CASRTSGSLAYNEQFF. Complete variable domain (other parts from reference TRBV2 and TRBJ2-1): EPEVTQTPSHQVTQMGQEVILRCVPISNHLYFYWYRQILGQKVEFLVSFYNNEISEKSEIFDDQFSVERPDGSNFTLKIRSTKLEDSAMYFCASRTSGSLAYNEQFFGPGTRLTVL.

As concerns this clone: The junction differs from germline at one of its ends, possibly a read error. V usage is TRBV10-3 and J usage is TRBJ1-2; D is unclear. The CDR3 spans 14 residues. Per germline, CDR1 ENHRY and CDR2 SYGVKD. DNA of the CDR3: TGTGGCATCAGTGAGTCTGCAACTAACTATGGCTCCACCTTC. Translation gives CGISESATNYGSTF.

The rearrangement joins TRBV28 to TRBJ1-2; a weak D match, TRBD1 (6 bases). There are 17 residues in the CDR3. V dropped 6 bases and J dropped 6 bases, with 26 bases sitting between them. Germline-derived CDR1 and CDR2 are MDHEN and SYDVKM. This CDR3 is CASRSGAGGASIHGYTF. The DNA for the CDR3 is TGTGCCAGCAGGTCGGGCGCGGGGGGCGCGAGTATCCATGGCTACACCTTC.

CDR3 residues: CASSLGGGGRTNEKLFF. The CDR3 bases are TGTGCCAGCAGCTTAGGTGGCGGGGGGCGGACTAATGAAAAACTGTTTTTT. The chain joins TRBV7-6 to TRBJ1-4; weak D call: TRBD1 (6 bases). CDR3 length: 17 residues. CDR1 SGHVS and CDR2 FNYEAQ come from the germline V gene. Trimming took 1 base from V and 2 from J, leaving 14 bases between them.

The chain links TRBV29-1 to TRBJ2-3, with 10 bases aligning to TRBD2. This CDR3 is 15 amino acids long. Trimming at V came to 7 bases and at J to 3 bases, leaving 10 bases not matched to a gene. The V gene's germline CDR1 is SQVTM and CDR2 ANQGSEA. CDR3 protein: CSAGLLAGSTDTQYF. For the CDR3, the DNA is TGCAGCGCAGGGTTACTAGCGGGATCAACAGATACGCAGTATTTT.

This rearrangement joins TRBV9 to TRBJ2-1, with D possibly being TRBD1 (6 bases). CDR3 length equals 15 residues. Per germline, CDR1 SGDLS and CDR2 YYNGEE. Trimming pared 4 bases from V and 9 bases from J, leaving 20 bases between. Here the CDR3 reads CASSLTSSRGGEQFF. The CDR3 nucleotides are TGTGCCAGCAGCTTAACCTCCTCCAGGGGCGGTGAGCAGTTCTTC.

This clone was seen a handful of times. This chain links TRBV28 with TRBJ1-5; D perhaps matches TRBD1 (5 bases). CDR1 is MDHEN, CDR2 SYDVKM, per germline. V was pared by 6 bases and J by 6 bases, with 9 bases between. The length of the CDR3 is 12 residues. The CDR3 coding sequence is TGTGCCAGCAGCCAGGGTTTTCAGCCCCAGCATTTT. Translating it yields CASSQGFQPQHF. The full variable domain, in which reference TRBV28 and TRBJ1-5 provide the parts outside the CDR3, is DVKVTQSSRYLVKRTGEKVFLECVQDMDHENMFWYRQDPGLGLRLIYFSYDVKMKEKGDIPEGYSVSREKKERFSLILESASTNQTSMYLCASSQGFQPQHFGDGTRLSIL.

This rearrangement joins TRBV19 to TRBJ2-6, with TRBD2 identical over 7 bases. CDR1 is LNHDA and CDR2 is SQIVND in the germline V gene (reference sequence). This CDR3 comprises 16 residues. V lost 10 bases to trimming and J lost 2 bases; unmatched junction nucleotides: 11. The CDR3 loop is CAIRGREGAGANVLTF. In DNA form, the CDR3 reads TGTGCCATTAGGGGCAGGGAGGGCGCTGGGGCCAACGTCCTGACTTTC. Together with reference TRBV19 and TRBJ2-6, the CDR3 gives the full variable domain: DGGITQSPKYLFRKEGQNVTLSCEQNLNHDAMYWYRQDPGQGLRLIYYSQIVNDFQKGDIAEGYSVSREKKESFPLTVTSAQKNPTAFYLCAIRGREGAGANVLTFGAGSRLTVL.

J is TRBJ2-7 and V is TRBV4-1; TRBD1 matches at 10 bases. Germline CDR1 and CDR2: MGHRA and YSYEKL. The J segment lost 2 bases and the V segment lost 5 bases, leaving 3 bases of the junction unmatched. This CDR3 has 14 amino acids. The CDR3 is CASSYGQGAYEQYF. The CDR3 nucleotides are TGCGCCAGCAGCTATGGACAGGGGGCCTACGAGCAGTACTTC.

V and J are TRBV29-1 and TRBJ1-1, with D perhaps TRBD1 (5 bases). The CDR3 has 14 residues. The germline V gene encodes CDR1 SQVTM and CDR2 ANQGSEA. Trimming removed 4 bases at V and 0 bases at J, with 12 bases between. DNA of the CDR3: TGCAGCGTTGTTAAAGTGGACATGAACACTGAAGCTTTCTTT. Residues: CSVVKVDMNTEAFF. The full variable domain, with the rest looked up from reference TRBV29-1 and TRBJ1-1, is SAVISQKPSRDICQRGTSLTIQCQVDSQVTMMFWYRQQPGQSLTLIATANQGSEATYESGFVIDKFPISRPNLTFSTLTVSNMSPEDSSIYLCSVVKVDMNTEAFFGQGTRLTVV.

The rearrangement joins TRBV5-1 to TRBJ1-4, with 9 positions matching TRBD1. V lost 1 base to trimming and J lost 7 bases; unmatched junction nucleotides: 2. The CDR3 sequence is 14 residues long. Germline assignment: CDR1 SGHRS and CDR2 YFSETQ. The CDR3 here is CASSLNRGREKLFF. CDR3 coding DNA: TGCGCCAGCAGCTTGAACAGGGGGCGTGAAAAACTGTTTTTT. Full variable domain (remainder filled in from reference TRBV5-1 and TRBJ1-4): KAGVTQTPRYLIKTRGQQVTLSCSPISGHRSVSWYQQTPGQGLQFLFEYFSETQRNKGNFPGRFSGRQFSNSRSEMNVSTLELGDSALYLCASSLNRGREKLFFGSGTQLSVL.

The chain is built from TRBV19 and TRBJ2-3; D perhaps matches TRBD1 (6 bases). CDR1 and CDR2 from the germline V gene are LNHDA and SQIVND (reference sequence). CDR3 length: 17 amino acids. V dropped 6 bases and J dropped 0 bases, with 19 bases sitting between them. CDR3 loop: CASSEGRGHTSTDTQYF. The CDR3 bases are TGTGCCAGTAGCGAGGGTAGGGGACATACTAGCACAGATACGCAGTATTTT.

This clone occurred a few times. The chain has TRBV5-1 and TRBJ2-7; 8 nucleotides line up with TRBD2. The CDR3 is 15 residues long. J lost 0 bases, V lost 0 bases, and 2 bases had no gene match. Germline CDR1 SGHRS, CDR2 YFSETQ. CDR3 protein: CASSLGAGGSYEQYF. The CDR3 DNA sequence: TGCGCCAGCAGCTTGGGGGCGGGGGGCTCCTACGAGCAGTACTTC.